This entry concerns a single T cell receptor beta chain. It has no known antigen specificity. No per-base quality is available; no much larger clone lies one base away. The cohort comprised some 680 healthy bone marrow donors. Cohort members were all nominally healthy when sampled, although unrecorded immune exposures were likely present. The donor was CMV seronegative and was included in the group of 352 seronegative cohort members. A peripheral blood sample was provided by each donor, and peripheral blood mononuclear cells were used for TCR beta sequencing. The Qiagen DNeasy Blood Extraction Kit was used to extract genomic DNA from the blood cell samples. The data stem from a study of cytomegalovirus exposure and HLA in healthy donors (dated by TCRdb to about 2017). The study in broad terms: According to an earlier analysis of a few hundred of the donors, 150 million to 200 million T cells yielded over 100 million unique TCR beta sequences and about 300 Gb of sequence data. An early release that covered roughly 600 HLA-typed donors contained about 290 gigabases of sequencing data and some 87 million unique TCR sequences. Of the 350 to 450 genotyped donors, 65% to 90% fell in the genetic ancestry cluster associated with self-reported Caucasian donors. The study aimed to test whether cataloging public T cell receptors could reveal signatures of past pathogen exposure. The study profiled the T cell repertoires of 550 to 700 subjects by immunosequencing and related them to cytomegalovirus serostatus. Besides the first cohort of roughly 700 subjects, a separate validation cohort made up of over a hundred different subjects was used. To predict cytomegalovirus infection status, the study brought together high-throughput TCR immunosequencing, statistical association of individual TCRs with disease status, and machine learning. To study patterns of TCR occurrence, a later analysis re-analyzed previously published TCR beta repertoires from 550 to 800 donors and added high-resolution HLA genotyping. The later analysis used no new phenotypic data to find candidate immune exposures, relying instead on TCR beta sequences and their occurrence across donors. In an earlier analysis of a few hundred of the donors, high-throughput TCR beta sequencing was used to judge whether each TCR beta V gene segment behaved as functional or pseudogenic. Donor age, sex, ethnicity and CMV serostatus were collected together with the repertoire data. Genome-wide SNP genotypes for about 65% of the 666 donors were used in a later genetic analysis, which treated that subset as a discovery cohort. All discovery cohort repertoires had been generated using a single sequencing platform. HLA typing included class I and class II loci at four-digit resolution. Typing coverage varied by locus: about 620-640 donors for A, B, C, DRB1 and DQB1; roughly 520 for DQA1; over 600 for DPA1; under 490 for DPB1. Because of strong linkage in the cohort, roughly five DR-DQ haplotypes were treated as single units for association and clustering. Among 398 genotyped donors of the cohort, an average of around 250,000 unique TCR beta nucleotide sequences was sequenced per donor, of which about 18% were non-productive.

The library was built by means of the immunoSEQ multiplex PCR assay. A mixture of 60 forward primers for TCR Vbeta segments and 13 reverse primers for TCR Jbeta segments was used in the multiplex PCR. A multiplex PCR assay on genomic DNA amplified the CDR3 region of rearranged TCR beta genes. Amplified TCR beta libraries were sequenced as 87-base-pair reads on the Illumina HiSeq System. As for the authors' bioinformatics: A later analysis counted about 76 million unique TCR beta chains across the 690 or so repertoires, and around 9.9 million of these chains were shared by at least two donors. To remove PCR and sequencing errors, raw reads were error-corrected and collapsed into unique sequences using a nearest-neighbor algorithm that merged closely related sequences. To assign V, D and J gene segments, CDR3 sequences were aligned to IMGT reference sequences. For a sequence to be retained, at least a six-nucleotide match to both a V gene segment and a J gene segment was required. Rearrangements were called productive when the CDR3 lacked stop codons and stayed in frame with V and J; all others were non-productive. Following IMGT convention, CDR3 was defined as the stretch from the second conserved V-encoded cysteine to the conserved J-encoded phenylalanine. The earlier analysis of 500 to 600 of the donors excluded sequences that lacked an unambiguous match to a single V gene segment. In an earlier analysis of 587 of the donors, a V segment was called functional when productive rearrangements were above 56.7%, and segregating when the standard deviation between donors exceeded 5%. A statistical classification framework was built for diagnosing cytomegalovirus status from the catalog of TCR beta chain sequences. In a later analysis, V and J genes were assigned by comparing TCR nucleotide sequences against IMGT/GENE-DB human TR gene sequences. In a later analysis, CDR3 sequences and most-parsimonious VDJ recombination scenarios were assigned using the TCRdist pipeline. In a later analysis, every TCR beta chain was defined by the combination of its CDR3 amino acid sequence and its V-gene family, and reads without a unique V-gene family were dropped. As a way to deal with suspected cross-contamination and a sequencing artifact, a later analysis dropped 592 nucleotide sequences that were highly shared and had low generation probability. In a later analysis, a clonal expansion index was calculated for each public chain from normalized within-repertoire ranks of inferred template counts. In a later analysis, generation probabilities were computed with a VDJ recombination model fitted to out-of-frame rearrangements, and the resulting probabilities were checked against IGoR. In a later analysis, TCR-TCR, TCR-HLA and TCR-CMV co-occurrence was scored with hypergeometric tests, and a repertoire-size bias correction was applied to TCR pairs. To estimate false discovery rates, a later analysis permuted the HLA or CMV assignments 20 times. In a later analysis, co-occurring TCRs were grouped using DBSCAN, with TCRdist sequence similarity added in when clustering inside HLA-allele-positive subsets. Co-occurrence clustering excluded repertoires with fewer than 30,000 or more than 120,000 public chains, plus five with anomalous nucleotide sharing. TCRdb mirrors the immuneACCESS table, restricted to in-frame sequences. Some clones are absent from its copies; in checked studies, under half trace to an unresolved V gene, and the reason for the others is unknown. D and trimming come from the DNA, and the V and J calls and clone size come from that table. The sample table shows roughly 120,000 clones, and roughly 9% are seen once. The ten top clones hold less than 4% of the sample.

CDR1 and CDR2, per the germline V gene, are SQVTM and ANQGSEA. The CDR3, cysteine through phenylalanine, is 15 amino acids long. Here the CDR3 DNA is all that survives: 45 bases in frame from base 1. Trimming leaves V shorter by 4 bases and J shorter by 6 bases, with the junction holding 10 bases beyond the gene matches. Points the paper makes about the study in general: In an earlier analysis of 587 of the donors, most TCR beta V segments were observed in productive rearrangements about 87% or about 30% of the time, broadly matching IMGT annotations. Cytomegalovirus status was reported to be diagnosed by the classifier with high specificity and sensitivity in both the original and validation cohorts. Strong co-occurrence of HLA alleles, especially DR and DQ, made assigning TCR associations to individual alleles difficult. Some IMGT-functional V segments, including TRBV6-2 and TRBV6-3, could not be distinguished by the 87-base-pair reads and were therefore excluded. Over 15 rarely observed V segments, including chromosome 9 orphons, were excluded from the earlier analysis of approximately 600 of the donors because counts were too low. The cohort was sequenced for TCR beta chains only, and without alpha or paired-chain data the features that could be detected were limited. In a later analysis, about 17,000 TCR beta sequences were associated with specific HLA alleles at a false discovery rate of 0.05. In vitro tests confirmed that a few of the cytomegalovirus-associated TCR beta chains recognize cytomegalovirus antigens. CMV serostatus was the only immune exposure information available for the cohort. In the study, around 160 TCR beta chains were listed as associated with cytomegalovirus. A later genetic analysis associated a missense DCLRE1C variant with V-gene and J-gene trimming of TCR beta chains, and an independent cohort replicated the association. Most CMV-associated TCR beta chains appeared to be HLA-restricted in a later analysis, and the HLA associations seemed to be driven largely by CMV exposure. The authors suggested that the approach could potentially be extended to other disease states and immunological phenotypes. According to a later analysis, TCR association rates differed among HLA loci, with DRB1 alleles showing the most associated TCRs and HLA-C alleles showing the fewest. Correlated functional status among segregating V segments might be attributable to linkage disequilibrium, but an unknown experimental factor could not be ruled out. Roughly uniform sequencing depth across donors was assumed in presence/absence analyses, although this assumption may not hold. A further reported finding was that TCR beta sequences accurately predicted the HLA-A and HLA-B alleles for most subjects in the first cohort. Several of the top co-occurrence clusters appeared to be linked to parvovirus B19, influenza, CMV and Epstein-Barr virus, according to a later analysis. A cluster of highly shared sequence variants was judged likely to represent a technical artifact of the sequencing pipeline. A later genetic analysis reported fewer N-insertions in productive TCRs among donors in an Asian-associated ancestry cluster than the roughly 700-donor mean. Because HLA typing was unavailable for some donors at each locus, only the typed subset was used in association tests. Most TCR sequences were seen in very few donors, while some public TCRs were found in many individuals. A later analysis found that HLA-associated TCR beta chains were more clonally expanded and had lower generation probabilities than equally common non-associated chains.

The sequenced sample consisted of PBMCs. The chain joins TRBV29-1 to TRBJ2-7, and TRBD2 aligns with 12 junction nucleotides. This sequence was found in a man younger than 45 in good health and CMV-seronegative. CDR3 sequence: CSVGLLAGGSGEQYF. The sequenced DNA is TGCAGCGTTGGGCTCCTAGCGGGAGGGAGTGGCGAGCAGTACTTC.